These 19 T cell receptor beta chains came from one sample sequenced in a study of cytomegalovirus exposure and HLA in healthy donors. Primers for the PCR totalled 60 Vbeta and 13 Jbeta. Generated by immunoSEQ multiplex PCR, the TCRdb table keeps only in-frame clones and is missing some. The sample consists of about 40,000 clones, 82% of them appearing once. The material sequenced was PBMCs. The receptors derive from a woman between 18 and 30 years old in good health and CMV-seropositive.

The rearrangement links TRBV4-1 to TRBJ2-5; 9 bases line up with TRBD1. The CDR3 is made up of 14 amino acids. After removal of 4 bases from V and 11 bases from J, the junction contained 11 bases not matched to a gene. Germline CDR1 MGHRA, CDR2 YSYEKL. The CDR3 coding sequence is TGCGCCAGCAGCCCGGGACAGGGCCCGTTGGAGCAGTACTTC. This codes for CASSPGQGPLEQYF.

The chain employs TRBV6-1 and TRBJ2-5; D perhaps matches TRBD1 (6 bases). Germline V gene lookup returns CDR1 MNHNS and CDR2 SASEGT. The length of the CDR3 is 15 residues. With 6 bases removed from V and 4 bases from J, the gap between germline ends came to 18 bases. The CDR3 loop reads CASSLEKGVGETQYF. The CDR3 nucleotides read TGTGCCAGCAGCCTCGAGAAGGGGGTGGGAGAGACCCAGTACTTC.

J is TRBJ2-7 and V is TRBV4-1; maybe TRBD2 (5 bases). This CDR3 contains 17 residues. V was clipped by 1 base and J by 0 bases, with 16 bases between them. Germline loops: CDR1 MGHRA, CDR2 YSYEKL. DNA of the CDR3: TGCGCCAGCAGCCAAGTCGGCGTTCCGGGGATCTCCTACGAGCAGTACTTC. Amino acid sequence: CASSQVGVPGISYEQYF.

J is TRBJ2-5 and V is TRBV7-6; the match to TRBD1 covers 12 bases. Unmatched junction bases numbered 6, after V lost 3 bases and J lost 4 bases. The CDR3 consists of 16 residues. CDR1 is SGHVS and CDR2 is FNYEAQ in the germline V gene. The CDR3 sequence: CASSFPGTGGPETQYF. As DNA, the CDR3 is TGTGCCAGCAGCTTCCCCGGGACAGGGGGCCCAGAGACCCAGTACTTC. The variable domain in full, with the rest retrieved from reference TRBV7-6 and TRBJ2-5, is GAGVSQSPRYKVTKRGQDVALRCDPISGHVSLYWYRQALGQGPEFLTYFNYEAQQDKSGLPNDRFSAERPEGSISTLTIQRTEQRDSAMYRCASSFPGTGGPETQYFGPGTRLLVL.

The V and J genes are TRBV28 and TRBJ1-4; D possibly corresponds to TRBD1 (6 bases). The CDR3 is 14 amino acids. CDR1 MDHEN and CDR2 SYDVKM come from the germline V gene. The germline V and J ends were trimmed by 8 bases and 3 bases, with 13 bases remaining between them. CDR3 in DNA: TGTGCCAGCCTCAGGGCAGGGGCTAATGAAAAACTGTTTTTT. Protein product: CASLRAGANEKLFF. The variable domain in full, completed from reference TRBV28 and TRBJ1-4, reads DVKVTQSSRYLVKRTGEKVFLECVQDMDHENMFWYRQDPGLGLRLIYFSYDVKMKEKGDIPEGYSVSREKKERFSLILESASTNQTSMYLCASLRAGANEKLFFGSGTQLSVL.

Of note for this clone: This sample also contains other DNA sequences that code for the same CDR3. J is TRBJ2-5 and V is TRBV15; the match to TRBD2 covers 10 bases. In germline, CDR1 is LNHNV, CDR2 YYDKDF (reference sequence). Unmatched junction bases numbered 6, after V lost 5 bases and J lost 3 bases. This CDR3 comprises 15 residues. The CDR3 region is CATSGPSGGEETQYF. In nucleotides, the CDR3 is TGTGCCACCAGCGGGCCCAGCGGGGGGGAAGAGACCCAGTACTTC.

This clone was found a few times. The genes are TRBV30 and TRBJ1-2; D gene uncertain. Germline loops: CDR1 GTSNPN, CDR2 SVGIG (reference sequence). The CDR3 is 14 amino acids. V lost 0 bases, J lost 2 bases, and 10 bases lay in between. In DNA form, the CDR3 reads TGTGCCTGGAGTGTTGGCGGGAGAAACTATGGCTACACCTTC. This encodes CAWSVGGRNYGYTF.

CDR3 nucleotide sequence: TGTGCCATCCGGGCGGGCGGCACAGATACGCAGTATTTT. It translates to CAIRAGGTDTQYF. This chain joins TRBV10-3 and TRBJ2-3, with a possible D match to TRBD2 (5 bases). In germline, CDR1 is ENHRY, CDR2 SYGVKD. The CDR3 spans 13 residues. Trimming left V 8 bases short and J 1 base short, with 10 bases between.

CDR3 sequence reads: CASSPGVPDEQYF. Written as DNA, the CDR3 is TGTGCCAGCAGCCCGGGAGTGCCCGACGAGCAGTACTTC. This sequence joins TRBV5-6 and TRBJ2-7; TRBD2 might be the D (6 bases). The CDR3 has 13 residues. Trimming removed 4 bases at V and 5 bases at J, with 13 bases between. Germline CDR1 and CDR2: SGHDT and YYEEEE. The full variable domain, rest sourced from reference TRBV5-6 and TRBJ2-7, is DAGVTQSPTHLIKTRGQQVTLRCSPKSGHDTVSWYQQALGQGPQFIFQYYEEEERQRGNFPDRFSGHQFPNYSSELNVNALLLGDSALYLCASSPGVPDEQYFGPGTRLTVT.

The chain combines TRBV5-4 with TRBJ1-1; 7 bases map to TRBD1. Germline loops: CDR1 SGHNT, CDR2 YYREEE (reference sequence). The CDR3 consists of 15 residues. Losses at the gene ends were 4 bases for V and 0 bases for J; bases not matched to a gene: 6. In DNA form, the CDR3 reads TGTGCCAGCAGCCAGGGACAGTTAATGAACACTGAAGCTTTCTTT. Residues: CASSQGQLMNTEAFF.

The CDR3 region has the DNA TGCGCCAGCAGCTTGGCCGATATGGGGGGATACGAGCAGTACTTC. The encoded protein is CASSLADMGGYEQYF. V usage is TRBV5-1 and J usage is TRBJ2-7; perhaps TRBD2 as D (6 bases). Trimming took 0 bases from V and 4 from J, leaving 14 bases between them. CDR3 length: 15 amino acids. In germline, CDR1 is SGHRS, CDR2 YFSETQ. Complete variable domain (other parts from reference TRBV5-1 and TRBJ2-7): KAGVTQTPRYLIKTRGQQVTLSCSPISGHRSVSWYQQTPGQGLQFLFEYFSETQRNKGNFPGRFSGRQFSNSRSEMNVSTLELGDSALYLCASSLADMGGYEQYFGPGTRLTVT.

The DNA of the CDR3 is TGTGCCAGCGTCGGACAGGGGGTTGATCCCCTCCACTTT. Protein product: CASVGQGVDPLHF. The genes are TRBV7-9 and TRBJ1-6; 10 bases match TRBD1. The CDR3 runs to 13 residues. Per germline, CDR1 SEHNR and CDR2 FQNEAQ (reference sequence). Trimming took 8 bases from V and 13 from J; bases not matched to a gene: 8.

This sequence joins TRBV10-2 and TRBJ1-5; no definite D call. The germline V gene has CDR1 WSHSY and CDR2 SAAADI. The V gene lost 5 bases and the J gene lost 7 bases, with 9 bases spanning the gap. This CDR3 region has 12 residues. The CDR3 reads CASSPVPQPQHF. The CDR3 coding sequence is TGCGCCAGCAGTCCAGTCCCACAGCCCCAGCATTTT.

In this sample, this clone turned up a few times. V usage is TRBV27 and J usage is TRBJ1-2, with D possibly being TRBD1 (6 bases). The CDR3 loop spans 12 amino acids. Germline CDR1 and CDR2: MNHEY and SMNVEV (reference sequence). V was cut by 4 bases and J by 8 bases, with 11 bases left in between. The CDR3 DNA sequence: TGTGCCAGCAGTTCCGGGACAAAAGGCTACACCTTC. This gives the protein CASSSGTKGYTF.

The chain links TRBV6-7 to TRBJ2-5; D may be TRBD2 (5 bases). TRBV6-7 is an ORF, with its function uncertain. CDR3 length: 21 amino acids. Trimming shortened V by 0 bases and J by 4 bases, and 30 bases separated the two germline ends. The CDR3 DNA sequence: TGTGCCAGCAGTTACTCGCGAACTAGTGACTTTCCCCTTGATCTAATAGAGACCCAGTACTTC. It is translated as CASSYSRTSDFPLDLIETQYF.

Here the CDR3 DNA reads TGTGCCAGCGCTACTAGCGGGAGGAGGACAGATACGCAGTATTTT. This gives the protein CASATSGRRTDTQYF. The chain combines TRBV7-2 with TRBJ2-3; 12 bases match TRBD2. Per germline, CDR1 SGHTA and CDR2 FQGNSA. This CDR3 is built from 15 residues. V shed 8 bases, J shed 3 bases, and the junction held 6 bases outside the gene matches.

V is TRBV9 and J is TRBJ1-6; 9 nucleotides agree with TRBD1. This CDR3 is 16 amino acids long. Germline CDR1 SGDLS, CDR2 YYNGEE. With 0 bases clipped from V and 7 bases from J, the junction kept 5 bases outside the gene matches. The CDR3 bases are TGTGCCAGCAGCGTAGCGGGACAGGGTTTGAATTCACCCCTCCACTTT. Translation gives CASSVAGQGLNSPLHF.

The CDR3 sequence: CASSASPSSGEQYF. CDR3 nucleotide sequence: TGCGCCAGCAGCGCAAGTCCCAGTTCGGGGGAGCAGTACTTC. This chain joins TRBV5-1 and TRBJ2-7; TRBD2 might be the D (5 bases). V was trimmed by 4 bases and J by 7 bases, leaving 18 bases between them. The CDR3 length is 14 residues. Germline values: CDR1 SGHRS, CDR2 YFSETQ.

The chain is built from TRBV28 and TRBJ2-7; D unresolved. The germline V and J ends were trimmed by 3 bases and 3 bases, with 6 bases remaining between them. This CDR3 spans 12 amino acids. In germline, CDR1 is MDHEN, CDR2 SYDVKM. This chain's CDR3 is CASSLPSYEQYF. In DNA, the CDR3 is TGTGCCAGCAGTTTGCCCAGCTACGAGCAGTACTTC.